The clone carrying this TCR beta chain appeared many times. Its antigen is unknown. These data are taken from a study of tumor-infiltrating lymphocytes in primary liver carcinoma. Findings and limits, study-wide: Overlap in tumor-adjacent and tumor-blood pairs fell below that of tumor region pairs.

Reverse transcription of 500 ng total RNA with a constant-region primer produced TCR beta cDNA. A slightly modified ARM-PCR protocol with three nested multiplex PCR rounds produced these TCR beta libraries. The opening two PCR rounds, ten to eleven cycles each, paired TRBV1-TRBV30 forward primers with a C-beta reverse primer. MiXCR was run by TCRdb on the multiplex PCR reads, yielding one entry per CDR3 protein. This table holds approximately 54,000 distinct CDR3 sequences, 70% to 75% found once. The CDR3 loop spans 15 amino acids. With 2 bases clipped from V and 0 bases from J, the junction kept 2 bases outside the gene matches. The germline V gene has CDR1 MNHEY and CDR2 SVGAGI. Scientists recovered RNA and DNA together from roughly 20-30 mg of unsorted bulk tissue. Each tumor had five separate regions sampled. Viable tumor cell content exceeded 85% in every tumor sample.

Sequencing used liver tumor tissue from sampling region 2. Sample subset: tumor region T2, inferior pole. This chain connects TRBV6-5 to TRBJ2-3, with 7 bases identical to TRBD1. The clonotype originates from a man aged 40-50 years with primary liver carcinoma and hepatitis B virus infection. As DNA, the CDR3 is TGTGCCAGCAGTTACCGGGACAGAAGCACAGATACGCAGTATTTT. Translated, it gives CASSYRDRSTDTQYF.